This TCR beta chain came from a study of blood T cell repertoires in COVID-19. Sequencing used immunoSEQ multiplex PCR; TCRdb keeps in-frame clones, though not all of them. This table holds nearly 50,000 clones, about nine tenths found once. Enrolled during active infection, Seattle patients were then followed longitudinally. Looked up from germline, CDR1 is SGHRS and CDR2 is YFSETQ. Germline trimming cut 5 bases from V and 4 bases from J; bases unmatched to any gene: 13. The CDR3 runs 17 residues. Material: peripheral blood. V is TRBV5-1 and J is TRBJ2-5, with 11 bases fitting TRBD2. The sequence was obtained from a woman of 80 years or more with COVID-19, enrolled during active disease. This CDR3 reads CASRTSGTVLLGETQYF. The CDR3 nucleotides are TGCGCCAGCAGGACTAGCGGGACGGTTCTGTTGGGAGAGACCCAGTACTTC.